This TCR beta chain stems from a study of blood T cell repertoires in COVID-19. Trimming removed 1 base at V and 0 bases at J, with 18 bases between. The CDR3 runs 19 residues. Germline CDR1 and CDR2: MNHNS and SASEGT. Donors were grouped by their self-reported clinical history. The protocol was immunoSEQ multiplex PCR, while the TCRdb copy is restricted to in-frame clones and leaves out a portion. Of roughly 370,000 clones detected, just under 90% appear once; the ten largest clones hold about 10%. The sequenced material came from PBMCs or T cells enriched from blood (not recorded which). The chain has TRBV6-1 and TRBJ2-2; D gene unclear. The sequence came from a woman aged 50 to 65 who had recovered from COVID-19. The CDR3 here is CASSEGFGLTLANTGELFF. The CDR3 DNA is TGTGCCAGCAGTGAAGGGTTTGGGCTAACCCTCGCGAACACCGGGGAGCTGTTTTTT.